What follows describes a single TCR beta chain. Its antigen is not identified. These data are taken from a study of T cell responses to AZD1222 COVID-19 vaccine. Notes on the study in general: Reportedly, close to half of spike-specific TCRs are directed against unmutated variant regions. Clonal diversity was possibly underestimated, and the donors were mostly white British, with more females. The repertoires were collected only after the peak T cell response.

Repertoires were generated with immunoSEQ multiplex PCR, while TCRdb's copy carries only in-frame clones and drops some. Seen here are about 110,000 clones, over 80% observed once, and the top ten hold roughly 8.7%. The sample in question was peripheral blood, obtained 28 days after the second AZD1222 dose. The receptor comes from an adult who received the AZD1222 COVID-19 vaccine.

CDR3 in DNA: TGTGCCAGTAGTATAGTGGGACAGGGGCTTCAGCCCCAGCATTTT. Amino acid sequence: CASSIVGQGLQPQHF. The rearrangement links TRBV19 to TRBJ1-5; TRBD1 aligns across 10 bases. Germline V gene lookup returns CDR1 LNHDA and CDR2 SQIVND (reference sequence). There are 15 residues in the CDR3. V dropped 1 base and J dropped 6; count of bases not matched to a gene: 3.